The sequence of this T cell receptor beta chain was determined in a study of T cells in placental villitis. General notes on the study: Placental TCR-beta repertoires were compared across villitis of unknown etiology, gestational-age-matched unaffected controls, and infectious villitis in order to test an allograft-versus-infection hypothesis. Here is what the overall study found, with its caveats: Sequencing bulk tissue could not tell helper, regulatory or cytotoxic T cells apart, could not separate maternal from fetal T cells, and left out gamma-delta receptors. In villitis of unknown etiology, the expanded clones were mostly private to each individual placenta, which suggests that there was no single initiating antigen. CMV-specific clone frequencies were higher in infectious CMV cases than in villitis of unknown etiology (approximately 0.01 vs 0.00094), which did not differ from controls. Small amounts of decidua were contained in the paraffin blocks, so some of the captured T cells, especially in controls, may have been decidual rather than villous infiltrates. Clonality was higher in villitis of unknown etiology placentae than in controls (median around 0.057 versus 0.006, p=0.0025), a result indicating clonal expansion.

Notes on this clone: There is no known antigen for this receptor. No base quality values were provided; no much bigger clone lies one nucleotide off.

The immunoSEQ v4 bias-controlled multiplex PCR assay, performed blinded to group allocation, was used to amplify TCR-beta CDR3 regions from genomic DNA. To estimate the quantities of nucleated cells and T cells in each sample, reference gene primers were included together with the TCR-beta primers. Sequencing of the libraries was performed on an Illumina MiSeq with a 100-cycle paired-end protocol. Concerning the study's data processing: In the immunoSEQ Analyzer software, diversity and richness were calculated, with richness measured by iChao1 and clonality based on Pielou evenness and Shannon diversity on a 0-1 scale where a higher value means less diversity. Using confidence 3 and substitution 2, CDR3 amino acid sequences together with their V/J genes were queried against VDJdb for CMV, EBV and influenza A specificities. The Morisita-Horn index was used to measure TCR-beta amino acid clonotype overlap among the villitis of unknown etiology, infectious villitis and control repertoires. The clones in this table, taken by TCRdb from immuneACCESS, are in-frame only. Not every clone is retained; where verified, under half of the shortfall comes from an unresolved V gene, and the cause of the rest is unknown. The D gene and trimming were derived from the DNA, and the V and J assignments and clone size from that table. The sample table shows under 850 clones, and over 75% are seen once. The ten largest clones take up roughly an eighth of the sample.

CDR1 and CDR2 were assigned from the germline V gene (reference sequence) as SSHAT and FNYEAQ. Ends trimmed: V by 5 bases, J by 5 bases; bases unmatched to a gene: 8. The CDR3 holds 15 amino acids from the cysteine to the phenylalanine. The CDR3 DNA has 45 bases and is translated from base 1. Using the Amsterdam Criteria, researchers selected ten placentae that carried a pathological diagnosis of high-grade villitis of unknown etiology. Mothers with villitis of unknown etiology had significantly higher gravidity and parity and more prior miscarriages than control and infectious villitis groups. After delivery, the placentae were collected and evaluated both grossly and histologically, and only then was archival tissue selected. Five 10-micron scrolls were cut from each FFPE block, and DNA was isolated using the AllPrep DNA/RNA FFPE Tissue kit. NanoDrop was used to check DNA concentration and purity, and a Bioanalyzer was used to assess RNA quality.

Sequencing used placental tissue containing maternal and fetal cells. Rearrangement joined TRBV7-7 to TRBJ1-5; 8 bases in the junction line up with TRBD1. The TCR was taken from a human patient with villitis of unknown etiology; the placental T cells may come from both mother and fetus. The CDR3 reads CASSPTGVSYQPQHF. The base sequence is TGTGCCAGCAGCCCGACAGGGGTCTCGTATCAGCCCCAGCATTTT.